The 10 T cell receptor beta chains listed next were all sequenced from one sample in a study of blood T cell repertoires in COVID-19 (dated by TCRdb to the early 2020s). Libraries were built with the immunoSEQ multiplex PCR assay. TCRdb carries this immuneACCESS record with in-frame sequences only. Its versions omit some clonotypes, under half of them owing to an unresolved V gene in the studies checked, with the rest unexplained. Present in this sample are 150,000 to 200,000 clones, almost 85% of which were seen just once. The ten largest clones capture roughly 11% of the sample. Sequenced sample: PBMCs or T cells enriched from blood (not recorded which). All receptors come from a man in his fifties who had recovered from COVID-19.

This chain uses TRBV5-4 with TRBJ1-1, with 7 bases that match TRBD1. Trimming took 4 bases from V and 5 from J; bases not matched to a gene: 14. CDR3 size: 16 residues. Germline CDR1 is SGHNT and CDR2 is YYREEE (reference sequence). The DNA for the CDR3 is TGTGCCAGCAGCGTCGCGTCTACAGGGGCGCGAACTGAAGCTTTCTTT. As protein: CASSVASTGARTEAFF.

The chain carries TRBV24-1 and TRBJ2-4; TRBD2 matches at 8 bases. This CDR3 spans 13 amino acids. Trimming took 3 bases from V and 14 from J; bases not matched to a gene: 8. CDR1 is KGHDR, CDR2 SFDVKD, per germline. CDR3 nucleotides: TGTGCCACCAGTGATAACCCCGGGACTAGAAAGTACTTC. Encoded protein: CATSDNPGTRKYF.

The rearrangement uses TRBV14 and TRBJ2-3, with TRBD1 matching over 12 bases. Germline CDR1 and CDR2: SGHDN and FVKESK. This CDR3 is 13 amino acids long. V was pared by 4 bases and J by 14 bases, with 7 bases of the junction left unmatched. For the CDR3, the DNA is TGTGCCAGCAGCCGGGACAGGGGGCTGGCTTGGTATTTT. Encoded protein: CASSRDRGLAWYF.

In regard to this clone: One end of the junction varies from germline; a read error may be responsible. Within the sample, other DNA sequences also encode this same CDR3. This chain joins TRBV6-5 and TRBJ2-5, with D possibly TRBD2 on 5 matching bases. CDR1 and CDR2 (germline): MNHEY, SVGAGI. The CDR3 contains 13 residues. The CDR3 region has the DNA TGTGCTAGCACCCTCCAGCGGAGAGAGACCCAGTACTTC. It encodes CASTLQRRETQYF.

The J gene is TRBJ1-2, the V gene TRBV30; D might be TRBD1 (5 bases). V lost 5 bases, J lost 6 bases, and 13 bases lay in between. Germline values: CDR1 GTSNPN, CDR2 SVGIG (reference sequence). The CDR3 is 12 residues long. CDR3 loop: CAWGGWGDGYTF. The CDR3 coding sequence is TGTGCCTGGGGGGGTTGGGGGGATGGCTACACCTTC.

This clone was seen once. The V and J genes are TRBV6-2 or TRBV6-3 and TRBJ1-5; a weak D match, TRBD1 (5 bases). This CDR3 has 13 amino acids. Trimming removed 6 bases from V and 9 bases from J, with 15 bases in between. Germline V gene lookup returns CDR1 MNHEY and CDR2 SVGEGT. This CDR3 is CASSLSGMRPQHF. The DNA of the CDR3 is TGTGCCAGCAGCTTATCAGGGATGCGGCCCCAGCATTTT.

The rearrangement links TRBV10-3 to TRBJ1-2, with 9 bases identical to TRBD1. Per the germline V gene, CDR1 is ENHRY and CDR2 is SYGVKD. The CDR3 contains 15 residues. After removal of 3 bases from V and 4 bases from J, the junction contained 6 bases not matched to a gene. CDR3 sequence (DNA): TGTGCCATCAGTGACGGGACAGGGAACGGCTATGGCTACACCTTC. It codes for CAISDGTGNGYGYTF.

V gene TRBV6-2 or TRBV6-3 combines with J gene TRBJ1-6; no reliable D call. Trimming shortened V by 5 bases and J by 13 bases, and 12 bases separated the two germline ends. The CDR3 runs 12 residues. Germline CDR1 MNHEY, CDR2 SVGEGT. As DNA, the CDR3 is TGTGCCAGCAGTCCCCGGCCGGGGCCCCTCCACTTT. Translated: CASSPRPGPLHF.

DNA of the CDR3: TGTGCCAGCAGTGAGGCATCTCCGAACACTGAAGCTTTCTTT. This gives the protein CASSEASPNTEAFF. The chain uses TRBV2 and TRBJ1-1; D remains unclear. The germline V gene has CDR1 SNHLY and CDR2 FYNNEI. The length of the CDR3 is 14 residues. Trimming pared 3 bases from V and 1 base from J, leaving 9 bases between.

The rearrangement uses TRBV18 and TRBJ2-2, with 10 bases that match TRBD1. CDR3 length equals 17 residues. The ends lost 3 bases at V and 4 bases at J; junction bases unmatched: 8. CDR1 KGHSH and CDR2 LQKENI come from the germline V gene. As DNA, the CDR3 is TGTGCCAGCTCACCTCAAGCCGGACAGGGGGTCACCGGGGAGCTGTTTTTT. Amino acid sequence: CASSPQAGQGVTGELFF. Variable domain in full (rest from reference TRBV18 and TRBJ2-2): NAGVMQNPRHLVRRRGQEARLRCSPMKGHSHVYWYRQLPEEGLKFMVYLQKENIIDESGMPKERFSAEFPKEGPSILRIQQVVRGDSAAYFCASSPQAGQGVTGELFFGEGSRLTVL.